What follows is one T cell receptor (beta chain) and its context. The source of the sample is a study of blood T cell repertoires in COVID-19. Turning to the study itself: The analysed material was cDNA or gDNA that came from T cells, B-cell-depleted T cells, or PBMCs.

The CDR3 consists of 11 residues. The V and J ends lost 6 bases and 15 bases respectively, with 15 bases between them. Original methodology: It was from reference gene primer amplification that nucleated cell counts were estimated. The table came from immunoSEQ multiplex PCR; TCRdb's copy has only in-frame clones and leaves some out. The V and J calls and clone size come from that table; D and trimming were worked out from the DNA. The sample consists of approximately 100,000 clones, approximately 92% of them appearing once. The clonotype originates from a woman aged 80 or older with acute or convalescent COVID-19. The chain uses TRBV12-3 or TRBV12-4 and TRBJ1-3, with D uncertain. Sequenced input: peripheral blood. As DNA, the CDR3 is TGTGCCAGCAGCTCCGGTGGACTGGGATATTTT. Amino acid sequence: CASSSGGLGYF.